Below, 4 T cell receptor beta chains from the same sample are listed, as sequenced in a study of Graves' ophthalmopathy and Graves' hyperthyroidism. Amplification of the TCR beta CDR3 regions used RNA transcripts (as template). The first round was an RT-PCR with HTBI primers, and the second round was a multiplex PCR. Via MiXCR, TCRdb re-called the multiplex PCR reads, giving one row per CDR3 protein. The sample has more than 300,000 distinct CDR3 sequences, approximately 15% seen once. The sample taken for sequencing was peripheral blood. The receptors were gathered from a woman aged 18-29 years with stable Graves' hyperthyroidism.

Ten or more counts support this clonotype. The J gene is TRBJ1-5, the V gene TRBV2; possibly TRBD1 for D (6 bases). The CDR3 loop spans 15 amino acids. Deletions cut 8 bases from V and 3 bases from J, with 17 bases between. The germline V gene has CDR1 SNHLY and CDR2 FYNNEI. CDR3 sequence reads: CASAPFGTLNQPQHF. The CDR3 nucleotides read TGTGCCAGCGCTCCATTTGGGACACTCAATCAGCCCCAGCATTTT.

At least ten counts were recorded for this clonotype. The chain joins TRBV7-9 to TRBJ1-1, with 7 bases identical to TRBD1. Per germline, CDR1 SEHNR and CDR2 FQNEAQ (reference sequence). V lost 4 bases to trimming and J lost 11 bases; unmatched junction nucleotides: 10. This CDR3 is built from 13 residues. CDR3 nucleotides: TGTGCCAGCAGCTCTGACAGGGCCCGGAGGGCTTTCTTT. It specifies CASSSDRARRAFF.

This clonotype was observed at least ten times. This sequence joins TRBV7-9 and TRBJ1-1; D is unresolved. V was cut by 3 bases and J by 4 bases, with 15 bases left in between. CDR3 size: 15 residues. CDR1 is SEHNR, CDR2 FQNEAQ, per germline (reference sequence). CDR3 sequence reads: CASSFLREWSTEAFF. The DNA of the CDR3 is TGTGCCAGCAGCTTCTTAAGGGAGTGGAGCACTGAAGCTTTCTTT.

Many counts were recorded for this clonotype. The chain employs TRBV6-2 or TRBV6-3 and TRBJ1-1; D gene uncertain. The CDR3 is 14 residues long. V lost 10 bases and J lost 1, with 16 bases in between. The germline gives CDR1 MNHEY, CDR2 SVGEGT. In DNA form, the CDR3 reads TGTGCCATCAAAAACCCCGGGAGGAACACTGAAGCTTTCTTT. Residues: CAIKNPGRNTEAFF.